A single T cell receptor beta chain is shown here with its context. Its antigen remains unidentified. The data are from a study of CD8 T cells in Susac syndrome. Across the study: At the time their blood was drawn, patients with Susac syndrome were either therapy-naive, on corticosteroids (with some of them also receiving intravenous immunoglobulin), or on intravenous immunoglobulin alone.

Study findings and constraints: The CD4+ T cell repertoires that were profiled in Susac syndrome showed no clonal expansion.

The CDR3 spans 15 residues. Unmatched junction bases numbered 8, after V lost 6 bases and J lost 0 bases. Per germline, CDR1 DFQATT and CDR2 SNEGSKA (reference sequence). TEMRA cells were enriched by FACS, and CD4+ and CD8+ T cells were negatively isolated. The RNA input was roughly 0.5 to 1 ug, and it was reverse transcribed with random hexamers. With immunoSEQ multiplex PCR, TCR beta CDR3 was amplified across 54 Vbeta and 13 Jbeta. TCRdb re-analysed the immunoSEQ multiplex PCR reads in MiXCR, keeping a single row per CDR3 protein. Of roughly 130,000 distinct CDR3 sequences listed, over 95% are singletons.

The sample taken for sequencing was CD4+ T cells from PBMCs. The chain has TRBV20-1 and TRBJ1-5, with 7 bases lining up with TRBD1. The sequence derives from a human donor with Susac syndrome. Here the CDR3 DNA reads TGCAGTGCGAAGCGGACAGGAGATAGCAATCAGCCCCAGCATTTT. It translates to CSAKRTGDSNQPQHF.